This is a list of T cell receptor beta chains from one sample in a study of T-cell reconstitution after alpha-beta-depleted transplantation in children. MiXCR, run by TCRdb on the PCR reads, gives a single entry per CDR3 protein. The table includes about 900,000 distinct CDR3 sequences, about 29% detected once. The specimen comprised PBMCs, mostly from graft donor cells, sampled 360 days after TCRalphabeta/CD19-depleted stem cell transplant. These TCRs come from a boy younger than two who had a stem cell transplant for SCID, so the T cells may come from the graft donor. The CDR3 runs from the conserved cysteine through the conserved F or W. Each record gives: CDR3 length, J gene, V gene, D gene, clone size, CDR3 DNA, CDR3 protein. A D gene is named only where the DNA matches it firmly. For some rows the clone size is stated as once, few or many, or as a class when expanded; others skip it.

>14|TRBJ2-7|TRBV4-1|TRBD1|NA
TGCGCCAGCAGCCCCTCGGGGACAGGTCCCGAGCAGTACTTC
CASSPSGTGPEQYF
>17|TRBJ2-1|TRBV7-2|TRBD2|NA
TGTGCCAGCAGCTTAGGGGGGGGACCGAGCTCCTACAATGAGCAGTTCTTC
CASSLGGGPSSYNEQFF
>13|TRBJ1-2|TRBV7-9|NA|NA
TGTGCCAGCAGCTTATCCCAGGGAGCTGGCTACACCTTC
CASSLSQGAGYTF
>16|TRBJ2-1|TRBV5-1|TRBD1|few
TGCGCCAGCAGCTTGGACGGGACAGGGGTCTCAAATGAGCAGTTCTTC
CASSLDGTGVSNEQFF
>15|TRBJ2-5|TRBV7-9|NA|NA
TGTGCCAGCAGCTTAAGTAGGACAGTCGAAGAGACCCAGTACTTC
CASSLSRTVEETQYF
>15|TRBJ1-5|TRBV12-3/TRBV12-4|TRBD1|NA
TGTGCCAGCAGTCCCCCGACAGGGGACAATCAGCCCCAGCATTTT
CASSPPTGDNQPQHF
>15|TRBJ2-7|TRBV6-1|TRBD1|few
TGTGCCAGCAGGCCCGACAGGGCAGTTTCCTACGAGCAGTACTTC
CASRPDRAVSYEQYF
>16|TRBJ2-1|TRBV20-1|TRBD2|once
TGCAGTGCTAGCCCAGGTAGCGGGGGGGTATACAATGAGCAGTTCTTC
CSASPGSGGVYNEQFF
>15|TRBJ2-1|TRBV12-5|TRBD2|many
TGTGCTAGTGGTTTGCAAAGCGGGGGGGCCGGTGAGCAGTTCTTC
CASGLQSGGAGEQFF
>17|TRBJ2-7|TRBV6-1|TRBD2|few
TGTGCCAGCAGCCCCATAGGCGGGGGGGGACGCCTCTACGAGCAGTACTTC
CASSPIGGGGRLYEQYF
>13|TRBJ1-1|TRBV29-1|TRBD1|few
TGCAGCGTTGGCCAGGGGGTAGTCACTGAAGCTTTCTTT
CSVGQGVVTEAFF
>17|TRBJ2-2|TRBV5-1|TRBD1|NA
TGCGCCAGCAGCTTGAGTGTACAGGGGCAAACCACCGGGGAGCTGTTTTTT
CASSLSVQGQTTGELFF
>12|TRBJ2-3|TRBV7-2|NA|NA
TGTGCCAGCAGCTTAGTAGGGACCTCCTTGGATTTT
CASSLVGTSLDF
>12|TRBJ2-1|TRBV2|NA|few
TGTGCCAGCGGGATCGCATACAATGAGCAGTTCTTC
CASGIAYNEQFF
>14|TRBJ2-5|TRBV2|NA|few
TGTGCCAGCAAGGCACAGGGCCCGTCGAAGACCCAGTACTTC
CASKAQGPSKTQYF
>15|TRBJ2-7|TRBV12-3/TRBV12-4|TRBD1|few
TGTGCCAGCAGCTTCCCACAGGGGGCGACGCACGAGCAGTACTTC
CASSFPQGATHEQYF
>14|TRBJ1-5|TRBV12-3/TRBV12-4|TRBD1|NA
TGTGCCAGCAGCCTACGACAGGGTGGGCAGCCCCAGCATTTT
CASSLRQGGQPQHF
>16|TRBJ2-2|TRBV28|TRBD1|NA
TGTGCCAGCAGTGGGCCGGGACAGGGGATTTCGGGGGAGCTGTTTTTT
CASSGPGQGISGELFF
>15|TRBJ1-2|TRBV27|TRBD1|few
TGTGCCAGCAGTTCGCCGGGCAGGGGGCAGGGTGGCTACACCTTC
CASSSPGRGQGGYTF
>15|TRBJ2-7|TRBV12-3/TRBV12-4|NA|few
TGTGCCAGCAGCCCTTGGACCGGACCCCAGGGGGAGCAGTACTTC
CASSPWTGPQGEQYF